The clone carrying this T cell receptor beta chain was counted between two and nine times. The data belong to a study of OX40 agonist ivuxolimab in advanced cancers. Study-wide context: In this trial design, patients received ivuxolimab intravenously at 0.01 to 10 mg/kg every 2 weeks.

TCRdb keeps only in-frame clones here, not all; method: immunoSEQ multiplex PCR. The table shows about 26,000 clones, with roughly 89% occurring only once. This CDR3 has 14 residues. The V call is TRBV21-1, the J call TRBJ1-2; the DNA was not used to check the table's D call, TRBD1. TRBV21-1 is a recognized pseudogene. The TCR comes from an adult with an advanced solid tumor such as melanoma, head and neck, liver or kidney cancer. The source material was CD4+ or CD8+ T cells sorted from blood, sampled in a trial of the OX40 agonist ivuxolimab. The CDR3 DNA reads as TGTGCCAGCAGCACCGGGACAGGGTACTATGGCTACACCTTC. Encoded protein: CASSTGTGYYGYTF.